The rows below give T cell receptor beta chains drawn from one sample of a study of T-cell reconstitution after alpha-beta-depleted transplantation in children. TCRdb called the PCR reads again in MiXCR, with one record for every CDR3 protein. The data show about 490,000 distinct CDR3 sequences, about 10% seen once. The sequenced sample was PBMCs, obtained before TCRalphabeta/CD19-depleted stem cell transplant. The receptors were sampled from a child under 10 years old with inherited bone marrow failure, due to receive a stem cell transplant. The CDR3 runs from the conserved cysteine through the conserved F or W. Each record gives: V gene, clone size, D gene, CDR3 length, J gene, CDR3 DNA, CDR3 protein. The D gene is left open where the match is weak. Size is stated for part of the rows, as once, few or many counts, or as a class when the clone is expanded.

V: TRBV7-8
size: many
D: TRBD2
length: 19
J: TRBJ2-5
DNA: TGTGCCAGCAGCTTGGGGACCATAAAGCGGGAGGGCCGGCAAGAGACCCAGTACTTC
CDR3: CASSLGTIKREGRQETQYF

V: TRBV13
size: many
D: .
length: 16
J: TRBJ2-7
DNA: TGTGCCAGCAGCTTAGGCCTCGCGGACCCCTCCTACGAGCAGTACTTC
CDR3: CASSLGLADPSYEQYF

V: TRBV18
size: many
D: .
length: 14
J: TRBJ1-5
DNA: TGTGCCAGCTCACCAGGTCAGCGCAATCAGCCCCAGCATTTT
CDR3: CASSPGQRNQPQHF

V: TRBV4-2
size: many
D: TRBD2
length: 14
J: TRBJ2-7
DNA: TGTGCCAGCAGCTGGGGAGGGCCCAGATACGAGCAGTACTTC
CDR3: CASSWGGPRYEQYF

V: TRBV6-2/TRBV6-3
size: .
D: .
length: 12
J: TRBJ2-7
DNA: TGTGCCAGCAAAACAGGGTCCTACGAGCAGTACTTC
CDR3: CASKTGSYEQYF

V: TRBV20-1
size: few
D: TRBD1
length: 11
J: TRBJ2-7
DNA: TGCAGGGGAGGACAGGGGACCGAGCAGTACTTC
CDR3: CRGGQGTEQYF

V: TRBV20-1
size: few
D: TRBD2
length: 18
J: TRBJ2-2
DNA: TGCAGTGCTAGAGGGATAGCGGGAGGTGGGGGATCTACCGGGGAGCTGTTTTTT
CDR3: CSARGIAGGGGSTGELFF

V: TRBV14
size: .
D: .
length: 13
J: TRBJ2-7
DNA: TGTGCCAGCAGCCAAGTGTGGCTTCTCGAGCAGTACTTC
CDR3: CASSQVWLLEQYF

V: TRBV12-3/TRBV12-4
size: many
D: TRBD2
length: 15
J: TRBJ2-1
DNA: TGTGCCAGCAGTTTACAGGTTAGCGGGACGGATGAGCAGTTCTTC
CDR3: CASSLQVSGTDEQFF

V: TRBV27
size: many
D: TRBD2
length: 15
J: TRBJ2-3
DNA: TGTGCCAGCAGTTTTTCGCTAGCGGGTTCAGATACGCAGTATTTT
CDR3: CASSFSLAGSDTQYF

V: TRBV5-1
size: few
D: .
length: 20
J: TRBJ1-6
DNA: TGCGCCAGCAGCTTGGTTAAGAATGTCGGAAAGAGCTCCTATAATTCACCCCTCCACTTT
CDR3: CASSLVKNVGKSSYNSPLHF

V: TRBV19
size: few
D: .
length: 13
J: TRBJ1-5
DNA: TGTGCCAGTACCCGAGGAGGAAATCAGCCCCAGCATTTT
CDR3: CASTRGGNQPQHF

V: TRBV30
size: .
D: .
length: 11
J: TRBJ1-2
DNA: TGTGCCTGGACCGGCCAGGAAGGCTACACCTTC
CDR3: CAWTGQEGYTF

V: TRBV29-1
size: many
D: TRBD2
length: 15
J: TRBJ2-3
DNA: TGCAGCGTTGAAAGGCGGGGGTCCTCGTCAGATACGCAGTATTTT
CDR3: CSVERRGSSSDTQYF

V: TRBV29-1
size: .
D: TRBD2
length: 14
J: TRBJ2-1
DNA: TGCAGCGGGCCAGCGGGAGCAAACTACAATGAGCAGTTCTTC
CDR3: CSGPAGANYNEQFF

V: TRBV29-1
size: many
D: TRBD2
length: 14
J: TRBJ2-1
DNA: TGCAGCGTTGAGCCTAGCGGGAGGGGGAATGAGCAGTTCTTC
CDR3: CSVEPSGRGNEQFF

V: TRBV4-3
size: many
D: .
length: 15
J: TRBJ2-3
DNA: TGCGCCAGCAGCCAAGGTGCACCGAGCACAGATACGCAGTATTTT
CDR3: CASSQGAPSTDTQYF

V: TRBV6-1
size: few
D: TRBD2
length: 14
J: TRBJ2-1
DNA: TGTGCCAGCAGTGCAAGCGGGAGGGCTTTTGAGCAGTTCTTC
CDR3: CASSASGRAFEQFF

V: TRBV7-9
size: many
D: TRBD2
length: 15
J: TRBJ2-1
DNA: TGTGCCAGCAGTCGTAGCGGGAGAACCTACAATGAGCAGTTCTTC
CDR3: CASSRSGRTYNEQFF

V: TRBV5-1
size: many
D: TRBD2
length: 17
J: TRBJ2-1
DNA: TGCGCCAGCAGCTTGGTTTTGACGGGAGGGTCCTACAATGAGCAGTTCTTC
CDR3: CASSLVLTGGSYNEQFF

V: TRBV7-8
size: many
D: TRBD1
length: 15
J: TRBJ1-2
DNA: TGTGCCAGCAGCCCAACAGGGGGGGTAGACTATGGCTACACCTTC
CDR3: CASSPTGGVDYGYTF

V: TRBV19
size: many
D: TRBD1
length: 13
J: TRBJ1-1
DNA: TGTGCCAGTAGCGGACAGGGCTACACTGAAGCTTTCTTT
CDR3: CASSGQGYTEAFF

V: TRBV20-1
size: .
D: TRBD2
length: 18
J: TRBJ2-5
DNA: TGCAGTGTCGGGGTCCTGACTAGCGGGAGAGGTGATCAAGAGACCCAGTACTTC
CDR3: CSVGVLTSGRGDQETQYF

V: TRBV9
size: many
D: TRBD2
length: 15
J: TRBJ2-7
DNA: TGTGCCAGCAGCGTAGGGACTAGCGGAGTCTACGAGCAGTACTTC
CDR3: CASSVGTSGVYEQYF

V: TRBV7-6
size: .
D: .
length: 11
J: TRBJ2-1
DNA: TGTGCCAGCGCCATTTATAATGAGCAGTTCTTC
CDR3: CASAIYNEQFF

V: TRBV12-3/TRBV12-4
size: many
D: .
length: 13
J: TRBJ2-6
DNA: TGTGCCAGTCATGGGGGATTGGCCAACGTCCTGACTTTC
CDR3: CASHGGLANVLTF

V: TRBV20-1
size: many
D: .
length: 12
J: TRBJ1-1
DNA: TGCAGTGCCTCAAAGGTAATCACTGAAGCTTTCTTT
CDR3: CSASKVITEAFF

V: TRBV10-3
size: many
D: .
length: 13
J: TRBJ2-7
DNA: TGTGCCATCAGTGAGCTGGTTACCTACGAGCAGTACTTC
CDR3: CAISELVTYEQYF

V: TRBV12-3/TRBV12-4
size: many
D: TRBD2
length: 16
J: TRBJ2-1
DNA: TGTGCCAGCGTTACCGGGACTAGCGGGAGCGGCGGTGAGCAGTTCTTC
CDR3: CASVTGTSGSGGEQFF

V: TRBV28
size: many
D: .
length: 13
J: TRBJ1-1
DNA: TGTGCCAGCAGCCACAGGGTTAACACTGAAGCTTTCTTT
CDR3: CASSHRVNTEAFF

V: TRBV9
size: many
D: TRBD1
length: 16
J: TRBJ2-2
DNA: TGTGCCAGCAGCCCTTCCGGGACAGGGTTCACCGGGGAGCTGTTTTTT
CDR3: CASSPSGTGFTGELFF

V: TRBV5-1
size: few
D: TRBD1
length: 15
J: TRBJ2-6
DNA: TGCGCCAGCAGCGTAGGGGGCACTGGGGCCAACGTCCTGACTTTC
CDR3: CASSVGGTGANVLTF

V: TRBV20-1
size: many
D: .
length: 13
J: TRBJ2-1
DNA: TGCAGTGGCACCCAAAACCTTTACAATGAGCAGTTCTTC
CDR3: CSGTQNLYNEQFF

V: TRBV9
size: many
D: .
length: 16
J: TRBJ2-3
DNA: TGTGCCAGCAGCGAGGGTTTCGGAGGTAGCACAGATACGCAGTATTTT
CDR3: CASSEGFGGSTDTQYF

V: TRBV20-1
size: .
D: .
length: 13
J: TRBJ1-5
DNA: TGCAGTGCTAGAGGAACAGACAATCAGCCCCAGCATTTT
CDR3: CSARGTDNQPQHF

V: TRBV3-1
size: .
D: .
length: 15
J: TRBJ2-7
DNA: TGTGCCAGCAGTCATAAGCTAGCCGCTACCTACGAGCAGTACTTC
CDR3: CASSHKLAATYEQYF

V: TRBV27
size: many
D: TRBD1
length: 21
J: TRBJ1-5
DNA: TGTGCCAGCAGTTCACGATCCCCCCGGACAGGGGTTTTGTGGAGCAATCAGCCCCAGCATTTT
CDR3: CASSSRSPRTGVLWSNQPQHF

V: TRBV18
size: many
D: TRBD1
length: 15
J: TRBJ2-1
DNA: TGTGCCAGCTCACCTTGGACAGGCCCAAACAATGAGCAGTTCTTC
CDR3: CASSPWTGPNNEQFF

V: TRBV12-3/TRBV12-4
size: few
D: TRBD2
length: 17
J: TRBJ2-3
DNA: TGTGCCAGCAGGGGACTAGCGGGTCTGCGGTCCACAGATACGCAGTATTTT
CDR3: CASRGLAGLRSTDTQYF

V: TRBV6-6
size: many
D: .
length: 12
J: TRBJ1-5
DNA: TGTGCCAGCAGTTACGATCTTTATCCCCAGCATTTT
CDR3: CASSYDLYPQHF

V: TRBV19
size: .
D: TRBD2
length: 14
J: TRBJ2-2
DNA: TGTGCCAGTACCCGGACTAGCGGGAGCGGGGAGCTGTTTTTT
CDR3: CASTRTSGSGELFF

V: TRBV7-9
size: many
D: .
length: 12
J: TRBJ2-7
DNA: TGTGCCAGCAGCTTAGACAGGACAGAGCAGTACTTC
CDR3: CASSLDRTEQYF

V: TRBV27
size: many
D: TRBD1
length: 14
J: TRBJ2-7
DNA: TGTGCCAGCAGTTTATCGACAGGGTTGTACGAGCAGTACTTC
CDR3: CASSLSTGLYEQYF

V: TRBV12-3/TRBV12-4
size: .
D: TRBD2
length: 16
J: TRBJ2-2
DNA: TGTGCCAGCAGTTTATTCTTCGTAGCGGGAGCCGGGGAGCTGTTTTTT
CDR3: CASSLFFVAGAGELFF

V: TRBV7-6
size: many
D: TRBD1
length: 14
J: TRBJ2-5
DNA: TGTGCCAGCAGCGGGACAGGGCGCCAAGAGACCCAGTACTTC
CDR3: CASSGTGRQETQYF